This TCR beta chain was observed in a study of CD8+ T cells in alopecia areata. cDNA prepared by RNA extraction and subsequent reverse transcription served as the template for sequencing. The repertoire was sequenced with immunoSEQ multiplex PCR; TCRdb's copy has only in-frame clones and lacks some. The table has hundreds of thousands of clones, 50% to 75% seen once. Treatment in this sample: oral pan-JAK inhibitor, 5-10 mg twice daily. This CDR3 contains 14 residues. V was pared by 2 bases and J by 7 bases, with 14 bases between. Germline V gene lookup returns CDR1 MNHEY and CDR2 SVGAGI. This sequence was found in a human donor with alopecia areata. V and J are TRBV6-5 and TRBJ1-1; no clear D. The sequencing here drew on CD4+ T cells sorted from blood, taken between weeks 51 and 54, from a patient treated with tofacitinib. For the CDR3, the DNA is TGTGCCAGCAGTTACAGACGGACTGACGGTGAAGCTTTCTTT. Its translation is CASSYRRTDGEAFF.